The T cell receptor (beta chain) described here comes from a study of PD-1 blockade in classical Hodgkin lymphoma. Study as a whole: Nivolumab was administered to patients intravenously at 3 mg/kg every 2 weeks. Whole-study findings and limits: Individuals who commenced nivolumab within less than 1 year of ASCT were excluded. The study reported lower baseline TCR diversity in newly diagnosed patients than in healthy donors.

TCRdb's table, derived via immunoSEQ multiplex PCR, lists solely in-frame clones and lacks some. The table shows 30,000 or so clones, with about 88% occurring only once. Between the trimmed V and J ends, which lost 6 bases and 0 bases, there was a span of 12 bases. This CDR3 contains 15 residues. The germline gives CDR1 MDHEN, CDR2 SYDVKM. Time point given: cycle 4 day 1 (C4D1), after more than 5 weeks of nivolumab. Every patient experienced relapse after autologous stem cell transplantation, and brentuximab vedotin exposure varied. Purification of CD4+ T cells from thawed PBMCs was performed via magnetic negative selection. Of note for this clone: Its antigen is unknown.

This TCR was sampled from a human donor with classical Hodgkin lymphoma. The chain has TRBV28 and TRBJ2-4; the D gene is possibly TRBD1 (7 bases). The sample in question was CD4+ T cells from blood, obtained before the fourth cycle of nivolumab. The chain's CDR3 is CASRSGGIAKNIQYF. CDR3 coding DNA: TGTGCCAGCAGATCAGGGGGGATAGCCAAAAACATTCAGTACTTC.